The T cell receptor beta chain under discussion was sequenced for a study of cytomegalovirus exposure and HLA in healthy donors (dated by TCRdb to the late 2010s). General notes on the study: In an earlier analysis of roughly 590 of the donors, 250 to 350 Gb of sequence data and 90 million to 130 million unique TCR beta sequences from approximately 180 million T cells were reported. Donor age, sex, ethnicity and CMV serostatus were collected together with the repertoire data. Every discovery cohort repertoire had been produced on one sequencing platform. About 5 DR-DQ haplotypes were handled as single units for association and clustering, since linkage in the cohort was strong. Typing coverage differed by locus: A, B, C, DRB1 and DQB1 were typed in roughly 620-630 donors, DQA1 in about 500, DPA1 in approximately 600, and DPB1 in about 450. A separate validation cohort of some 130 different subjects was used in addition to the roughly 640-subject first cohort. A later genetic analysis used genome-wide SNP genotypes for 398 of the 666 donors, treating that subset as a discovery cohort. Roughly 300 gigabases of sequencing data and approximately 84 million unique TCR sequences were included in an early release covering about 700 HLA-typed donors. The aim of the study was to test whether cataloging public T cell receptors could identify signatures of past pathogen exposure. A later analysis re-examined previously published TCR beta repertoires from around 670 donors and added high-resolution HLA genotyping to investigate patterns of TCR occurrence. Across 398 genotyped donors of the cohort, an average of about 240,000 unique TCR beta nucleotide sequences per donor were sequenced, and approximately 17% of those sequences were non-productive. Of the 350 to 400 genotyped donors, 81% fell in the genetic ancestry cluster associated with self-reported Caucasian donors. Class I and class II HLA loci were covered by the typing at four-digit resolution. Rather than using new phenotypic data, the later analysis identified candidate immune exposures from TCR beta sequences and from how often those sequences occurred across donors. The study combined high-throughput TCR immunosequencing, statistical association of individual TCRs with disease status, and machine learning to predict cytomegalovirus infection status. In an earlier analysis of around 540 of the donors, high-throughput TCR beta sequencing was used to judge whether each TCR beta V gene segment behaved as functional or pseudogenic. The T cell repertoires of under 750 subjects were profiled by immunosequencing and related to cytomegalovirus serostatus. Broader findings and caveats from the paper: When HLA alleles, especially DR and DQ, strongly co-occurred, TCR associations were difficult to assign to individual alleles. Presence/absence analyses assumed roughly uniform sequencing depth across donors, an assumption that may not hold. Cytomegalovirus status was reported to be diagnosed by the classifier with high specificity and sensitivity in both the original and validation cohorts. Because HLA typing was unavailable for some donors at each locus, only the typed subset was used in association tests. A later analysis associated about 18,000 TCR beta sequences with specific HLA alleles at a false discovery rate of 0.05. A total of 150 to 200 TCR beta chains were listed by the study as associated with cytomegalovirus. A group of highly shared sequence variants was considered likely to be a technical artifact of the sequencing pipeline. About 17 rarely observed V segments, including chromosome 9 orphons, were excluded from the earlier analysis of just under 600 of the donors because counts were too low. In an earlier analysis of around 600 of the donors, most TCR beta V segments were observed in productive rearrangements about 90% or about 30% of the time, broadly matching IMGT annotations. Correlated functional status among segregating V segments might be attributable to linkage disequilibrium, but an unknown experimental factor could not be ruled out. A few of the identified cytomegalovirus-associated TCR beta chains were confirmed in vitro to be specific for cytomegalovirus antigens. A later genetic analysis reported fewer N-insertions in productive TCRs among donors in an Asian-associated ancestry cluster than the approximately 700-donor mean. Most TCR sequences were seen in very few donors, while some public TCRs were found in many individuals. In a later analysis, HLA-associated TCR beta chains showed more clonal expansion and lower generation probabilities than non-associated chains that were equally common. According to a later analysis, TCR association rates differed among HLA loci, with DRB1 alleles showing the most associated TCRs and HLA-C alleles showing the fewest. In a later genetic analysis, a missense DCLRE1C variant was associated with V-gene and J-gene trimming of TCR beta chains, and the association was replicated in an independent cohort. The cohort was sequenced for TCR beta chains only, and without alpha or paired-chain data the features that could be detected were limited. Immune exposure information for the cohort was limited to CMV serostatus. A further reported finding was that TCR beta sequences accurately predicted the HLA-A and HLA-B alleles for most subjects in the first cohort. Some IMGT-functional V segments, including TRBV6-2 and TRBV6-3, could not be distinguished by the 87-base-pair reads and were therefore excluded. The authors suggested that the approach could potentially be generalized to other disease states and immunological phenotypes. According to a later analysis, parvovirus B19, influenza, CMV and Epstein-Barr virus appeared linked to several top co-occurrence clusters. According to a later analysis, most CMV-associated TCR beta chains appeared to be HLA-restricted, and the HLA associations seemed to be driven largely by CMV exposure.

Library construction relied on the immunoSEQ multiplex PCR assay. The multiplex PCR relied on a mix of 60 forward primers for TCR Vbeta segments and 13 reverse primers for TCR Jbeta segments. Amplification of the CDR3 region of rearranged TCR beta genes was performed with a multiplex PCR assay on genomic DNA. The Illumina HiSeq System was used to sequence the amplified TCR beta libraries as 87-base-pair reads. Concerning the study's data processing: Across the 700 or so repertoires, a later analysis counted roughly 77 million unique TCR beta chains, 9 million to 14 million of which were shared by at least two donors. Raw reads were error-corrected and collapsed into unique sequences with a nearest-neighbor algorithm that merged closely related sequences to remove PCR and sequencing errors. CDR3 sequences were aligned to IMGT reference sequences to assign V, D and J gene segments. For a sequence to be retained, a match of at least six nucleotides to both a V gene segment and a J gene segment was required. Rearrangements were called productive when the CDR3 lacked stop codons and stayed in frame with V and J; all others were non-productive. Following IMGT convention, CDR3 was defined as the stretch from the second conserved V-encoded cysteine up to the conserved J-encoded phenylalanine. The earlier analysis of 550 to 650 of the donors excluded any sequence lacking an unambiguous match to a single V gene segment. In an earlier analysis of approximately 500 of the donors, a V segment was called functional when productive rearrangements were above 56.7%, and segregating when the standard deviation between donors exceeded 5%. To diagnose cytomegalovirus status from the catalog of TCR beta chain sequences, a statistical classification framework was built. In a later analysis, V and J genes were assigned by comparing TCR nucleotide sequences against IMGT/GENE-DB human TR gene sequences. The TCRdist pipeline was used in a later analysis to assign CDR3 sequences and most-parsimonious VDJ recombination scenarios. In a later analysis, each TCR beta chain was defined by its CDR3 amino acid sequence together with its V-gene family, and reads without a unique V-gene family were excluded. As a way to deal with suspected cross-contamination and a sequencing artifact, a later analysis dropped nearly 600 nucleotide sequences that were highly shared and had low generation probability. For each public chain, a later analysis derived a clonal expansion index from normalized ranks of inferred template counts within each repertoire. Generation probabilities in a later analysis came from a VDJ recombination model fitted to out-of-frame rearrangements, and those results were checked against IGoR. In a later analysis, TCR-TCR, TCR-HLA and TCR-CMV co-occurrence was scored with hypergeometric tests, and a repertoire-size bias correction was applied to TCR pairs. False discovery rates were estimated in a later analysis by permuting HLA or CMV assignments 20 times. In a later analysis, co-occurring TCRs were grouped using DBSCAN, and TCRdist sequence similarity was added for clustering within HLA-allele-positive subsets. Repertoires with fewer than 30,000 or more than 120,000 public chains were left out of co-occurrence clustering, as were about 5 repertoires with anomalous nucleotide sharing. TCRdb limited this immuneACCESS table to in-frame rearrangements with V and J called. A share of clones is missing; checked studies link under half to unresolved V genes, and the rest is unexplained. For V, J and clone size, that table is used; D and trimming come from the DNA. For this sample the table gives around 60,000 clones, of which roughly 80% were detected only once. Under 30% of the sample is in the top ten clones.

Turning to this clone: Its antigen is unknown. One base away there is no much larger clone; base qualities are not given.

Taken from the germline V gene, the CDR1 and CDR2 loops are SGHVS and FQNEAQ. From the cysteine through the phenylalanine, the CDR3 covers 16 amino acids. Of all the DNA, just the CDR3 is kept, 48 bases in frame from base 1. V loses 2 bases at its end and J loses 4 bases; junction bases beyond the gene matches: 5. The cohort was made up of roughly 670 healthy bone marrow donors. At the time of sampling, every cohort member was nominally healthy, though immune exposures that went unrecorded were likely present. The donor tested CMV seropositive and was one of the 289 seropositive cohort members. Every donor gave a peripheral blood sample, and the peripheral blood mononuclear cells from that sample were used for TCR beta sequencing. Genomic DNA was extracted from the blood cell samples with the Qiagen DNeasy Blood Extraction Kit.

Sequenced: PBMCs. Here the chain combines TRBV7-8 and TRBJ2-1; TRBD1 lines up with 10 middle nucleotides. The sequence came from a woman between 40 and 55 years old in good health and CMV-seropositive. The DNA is TGTGCCAGCAGCTTATATGTGGGACAGGGGTACAATGAGCAGTTCTTC. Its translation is CASSLYVGQGYNEQFF. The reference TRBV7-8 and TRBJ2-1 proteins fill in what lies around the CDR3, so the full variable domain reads GAGVSQSPRYKVAKRGQDVALRCDPISGHVSLFWYQQALGQGPEFLTYFQNEAQLDKSGLPSDRFFAERPEGSVSTLKIQRTQQEDSAVYLCASSLYVGQGYNEQFFGPGTRLTVL.